This entry describes one T cell receptor (beta chain). The PCR ran on 60 Vbeta and 13 Jbeta primers. Sequencing used immunoSEQ multiplex PCR; TCRdb keeps in-frame clones, though not all of them. The sample lists around 180,000 clones, 65% to 85% occurring once. The data belong to a study of cytomegalovirus exposure and HLA in healthy donors. The sequenced material came from PBMCs. This TCR was recovered from a woman aged 25 to 39 in good health and CMV-seropositive.

The CDR3 DNA reads as TGCGCCAGCAGTGAGTCGGGGGAGGGAGGCACTGAAGCTTTCTTT. It specifies CASSESGEGGTEAFF. The rearrangement uses TRBV10-2 and TRBJ1-1, with D tentatively TRBD1 (5 bases). V lost 0 bases and J 4 bases, leaving 12 bases between the germline ends. The CDR3 has 15 residues. Germline-derived CDR1 and CDR2 are WSHSY and SAAADI.